This T cell receptor beta chain was retrieved from a study of blood T cell repertoires in COVID-19. Study-wide background: T cells, B-cell-depleted T cells, or PBMCs provided the cDNA or gDNA that served as material.

There are many counts of this clone. Authors' analysis steps: Reference gene primer amplification gave nucleated cell count estimates. Some clones are missing from TCRdb's copy, which holds only in-frame ones; the method was immunoSEQ multiplex PCR. That table is the source of V, J and clone size, and D and trimming were worked out from the DNA. The data show 180,000 or so clones, with 65% to 85% seen just once and 3.6% held by the top ten. The study drew participants aged 18 to 89 years from approximately 23 US areas. Germline V gene lookup returns CDR1 LGHNA and CDR2 YSLEER. V was cut by 0 bases and J by 2 bases, with 14 bases left in between. This CDR3 contains 16 residues.

This receptor was identified in a woman between 45 and 65 years old in a cohort exposed to, infected with or recovered from COVID-19 (not recorded which). Sequencing used PBMCs or T cells enriched from blood (not recorded which). V is TRBV4-3 and J is TRBJ2-7; no definite D call. The CDR3 DNA reads as TGCGCCAGCAGCCAAGATCCTGGGCAGGCTACCTACGAGCAGTACTTC. This translates into CASSQDPGQATYEQYF.